This T cell receptor (beta chain) was identified during a study of metastatic and nonmetastatic thyroid tumors. Every patient underwent thyroid surgery untreated. TCRdb called clones again from the PCR reads with MiXCR. The sample shows 75,000 to 95,000 clones, about 13% of them seen only once. Germline CDR1 MDHEN, CDR2 SYDVKM. This CDR3 contains 12 residues. V was pared by 3 bases and J by 8 bases, with 10 bases between. This clone was seen many times. The sample comprised blood. This rearrangement joins TRBV28 to TRBJ1-1; D remains unclear. This clonotype was sampled from a female donor with papillary thyroid cancer or a benign thyroid nodule (not recorded which). Some clones in this sample may be carry-over from other donors' samples. The CDR3 loop reads CASSLRGQEAFF. The CDR3 nucleotides read TGTGCCAGCAGTTTGAGAGGCCAAGAAGCTTTCTTT.